The 8 T cell receptor beta chains below come from one sample, sequenced in a study of blood T cell repertoires in COVID-19. The protocol was immunoSEQ multiplex PCR, while the TCRdb copy is restricted to in-frame clones and leaves out a portion. Altogether 250,000 to 350,000 clones are present, approximately 85% being singletons, with the ten largest covering 0.87%. The specimen was peripheral blood. The receptors originated from a human donor with COVID-19, enrolled during active disease. The donor label of this sample is uncertain.

This clone has just one count. The chain joins TRBV6-5 to TRBJ1-5; the D is unclear. CDR1 and CDR2 from the germline V gene are MNHEY and SVGAGI. The V and J ends lost 5 bases and 0 bases respectively, with 5 bases between them. The CDR3 consists of 13 residues. In DNA form, the CDR3 reads TGTGCCAGCAGTACCTATAGCAATCAGCCCCAGCATTTT. It specifies CASSTYSNQPQHF.

This chain joins TRBV19 and TRBJ1-5, with 7 bases matching TRBD1. Germline V CDR1 and CDR2: LNHDA, SQIVND (reference sequence). The CDR3 runs 16 residues. The V segment lost 4 bases and the J segment 6 bases; nucleotides outside the gene matches: 12. The CDR3 sequence is CASSTRTGRTSQPQHF. DNA of the CDR3: TGTGCCAGTAGTACTCGGACAGGAAGGACCTCTCAGCCCCAGCATTTT.

This chain joins TRBV12-3 or TRBV12-4 and TRBJ2-3; 7 bases fit TRBD2. After removal of 11 bases from V and 2 bases from J, the junction contained 7 bases not matched to a gene. The CDR3 runs 13 residues. The CDR3 here is CASGGTFTDTQYF. The CDR3 nucleotides read TGTGCCTCGGGGGGAACTTTCACAGATACGCAGTATTTT.

This rearrangement joins TRBV15 to TRBJ2-2, with D possibly TRBD1 on 5 matching bases. CDR1 LNHNV and CDR2 YYDKDF come from the germline V gene (reference sequence). The CDR3 extends over 16 amino acids. Trimming shortened V by 4 bases and J by 1 base, and 13 bases separated the two germline ends. CDR3 coding DNA: TGTGCCACCAGCACCCGGAAGGGGATGAACACCGGGGAGCTGTTTTTT. It codes for CATSTRKGMNTGELFF.

The rearrangement joins TRBV7-2 to TRBJ2-7; 9 bases are a match to TRBD2. Germline V gene sequence: CDR1 SGHTA, CDR2 FQGNSA. CDR3 size: 15 residues. J was trimmed by 6 bases and V by 5 bases; bases with no gene match: 11. CDR3 bases: TGTGCCAGCAGCCCCGCGGGAGGGGCCACTCGCGAGCAGTACTTC. Residues: CASSPAGGATREQYF.

The CDR3 DNA sequence: TGTGCCAGCAGAGCCAGAGGCTCGTCGGGAAACACCATATATTTT. As protein: CASRARGSSGNTIYF. The rearrangement joins TRBV6-5 to TRBJ1-3; the D is unclear. The V gene's germline CDR1 is MNHEY and CDR2 SVGAGI. V was trimmed by 6 bases and J by 4 bases, leaving 16 bases between them. The CDR3 contains 15 residues.

A single count supports this clone. The chain couples TRBV7-3 to TRBJ2-1, with TRBD1 matching 7 bases. The CDR3 is 14 residues long. J gave up 6 bases and V 9 bases, and 11 bases lay outside the gene matches. CDR1 SGHTA and CDR2 FQGTGA come from the germline V gene. The CDR3 DNA follows: TGTGCCAGTGCCGAGGGGACAGTACCCAATGAGCAGTTCTTC. Encoded protein: CASAEGTVPNEQFF.

This chain connects TRBV30 to TRBJ2-1, with 8 bases aligning to TRBD2. V was clipped by 4 bases and J by 2 bases; unmatched bases: 4. The CDR3 extends over 14 amino acids. CDR1 and CDR2 from the germline V gene are GTSNPN and SVGIG (reference sequence). CDR3 nucleotide sequence: TGTGCCTGGAACGGGAGGGGTGCCTACAATGAGCAGTTCTTC. It codes for CAWNGRGAYNEQFF.